What follows are 17 T cell receptor beta chains derived from one specimen sequenced in a study of blood T cells in healthy people across ages. Together with a sample-barcoded 5' primer, a J-beta primer mix was included in a second PCR lasting roughly 6 to 12 cycles. TCRdb called the 5' RACE reads again in MiXCR, with one record for every CDR3 protein. The profile shows roughly 1.5 million distinct CDR3 sequences, 42% of them singletons. Sample: blood. All receptors derive from a young woman in good health.

This clonotype was observed a handful of times. The rearrangement uses TRBV10-3 and TRBJ1-5; weak D call: TRBD1 (5 bases). This CDR3 has 12 amino acids. CDR1 is ENHRY and CDR2 is SYGVKD in the germline V gene. The ends were cut back, 7 bases at V and 3 bases at J, with 7 bases in the middle. The CDR3 sequence: CAIKTDNQPQHF. CDR3 nucleotides: TGTGCCATCAAGACAGACAATCAGCCCCAGCATTTT.

The chain uses TRBV6-1 and TRBJ2-1; D is undetermined. The germline V gene encodes CDR1 MNHNS and CDR2 SASEGT. This CDR3 spans 12 amino acids. Trimming cost V 6 bases and J 10 bases, with 13 bases left between them. For the CDR3, the DNA is TGTGCCAGCAGGGCATGGGATCCCGAGCAGTTCTTC. It encodes CASRAWDPEQFF.

In its sample, this clonotype was seen a few times. This chain connects TRBV6-5 to TRBJ2-2, with 7 bases matching TRBD2. V shed 4 bases and J 7 bases; nucleotides not matched to a gene: 0. The germline V gene encodes CDR1 MNHEY and CDR2 SVGAGI. The CDR3 is 12 amino acids. CDR3 protein: CASSLAGGELFF. The CDR3 nucleotides read TGTGCCAGCAGTTTAGCGGGCGGGGAGCTGTTTTTT.

There are a few counts of this clonotype. CDR3 in amino acids: CASSLSLAGEGFNEQFF. As DNA, the CDR3 is TGTGCCAGCAGCTTATCTCTAGCGGGGGAGGGTTTCAATGAGCAGTTCTTC. The chain is built from TRBV11-2 and TRBJ2-1, with TRBD2 identical over 10 bases. V lost 2 bases to trimming and J lost 6 bases; unmatched junction nucleotides: 10. The length of the CDR3 is 17 residues. Germline values: CDR1 SGHAT, CDR2 FQNNGV.

The chain joins TRBV29-1 to TRBJ2-2; TRBD2 agrees at 9 bases. The germline CDR1 and CDR2 sequences are SQVTM and ANQGSEA. V dropped 7 bases and J dropped 2; count of bases not matched to a gene: 5. This CDR3 contains 14 residues. This CDR3 is CSGRLAVNTGELFF. The CDR3 nucleotides read TGCAGCGGTCGACTAGCGGTTAACACCGGGGAGCTGTTTTTT.

The chain recombines TRBV9 with TRBJ2-1; perhaps TRBD2 as D (6 bases). Germline loops: CDR1 SGDLS, CDR2 YYNGEE. The CDR3 contains 14 residues. Trimming took off 1 base at V and 11 bases at J, with 16 bases between the two ends. CDR3 protein: CASSVMGGETKQFF. Here the CDR3 DNA reads TGTGCCAGCAGCGTAATGGGGGGAGAAACCAAGCAGTTCTTC.

The chain has TRBV25-1 and TRBJ1-1; a possible D gene is TRBD1 (5 bases). V lost 1 base to trimming and J lost 0 bases, with 9 bases between them. This CDR3 spans 15 amino acids. Per the germline V gene, CDR1 is MGHDK and CDR2 is SYGVNS. The CDR3 bases are TGTGCCAGCAGTGAATTGGGGGAGGTGAACACTGAAGCTTTCTTT. Residues: CASSELGEVNTEAFF. Using reference TRBV25-1 and TRBJ1-1 for the parts outside the CDR3, the full variable domain is EADIYQTPRYLVIGTGKKITLECSQTMGHDKMYWYQQDPGMELHLIHYSYGVNSTEKGDLSSESTVSRIRTEHFPLTLESARPSHTSQYLCASSELGEVNTEAFFGQGTRLTVV.

This clonotype showed up just a few times. The gene calls are TRBV12-3 or TRBV12-4 and TRBJ1-2; tentatively, D is TRBD1 (6 bases). Trimming took off 2 bases at V and 4 bases at J, with 11 bases between the two ends. The CDR3 has 14 amino acids. CDR3 DNA sequence: TGTGCCAGCAGTTTATCACAGGGAGTCTATGGCTACACCTTC. As protein: CASSLSQGVYGYTF.

This sequence joins TRBV7-2 and TRBJ2-5; D perhaps matches TRBD2 (5 bases). Between the trimmed V and J ends, which lost 1 base and 4 bases, there was a span of 10 bases. Germline CDR1 and CDR2: SGHTA and FQGNSA. The CDR3 loop spans 14 amino acids. The CDR3 DNA follows: TGTGCCAGCAGCTTAGTTGTGGGAGCAGAGACCCAGTACTTC. As protein: CASSLVVGAETQYF.

This clonotype was seen repeatedly, ten times or more. V is TRBV15 and J is TRBJ2-5, with D tentatively TRBD1 (6 bases). Germline V lookup: CDR1 LNHNV, CDR2 YYDKDF (reference sequence). The CDR3 length is 15 residues. Trimming left V 6 bases short and J 5 bases short, with 19 bases between. The CDR3 loop is CATRKGGREGETQYF. The CDR3, as DNA: TGTGCCACCAGGAAAGGGGGAAGAGAGGGTGAGACCCAGTACTTC.

Concerning this clonotype: At one of its ends the junction is not consistent with the germline gene, which may arise from a read error. The rearrangement links TRBV25-1 to TRBJ1-1; 9 bases agree with TRBD1. CDR3 length: 16 amino acids. CDR1 and CDR2 (germline): MGHDK, SYGVNS. The CDR3, as DNA: TGTGCCAGCAGTTCCCGGGACAGGGTTGAGAACGCTGAAGCTTTCTTT. Translated: CASSSRDRVENAEAFF.

The chain employs TRBV7-2 and TRBJ2-1; 11 bases match TRBD2. Germline V gene data show CDR1 as SGHTA and CDR2 as FQGNSA. V lost 6 bases and J lost 0; bases outside the gene matches: 4. The CDR3 spans 16 residues. The CDR3 sequence: CASRTSGGSSYNEQFF. Here the CDR3 DNA reads TGTGCCAGCAGAACTAGCGGGGGTAGCTCCTACAATGAGCAGTTCTTC.

This CDR3 is CASSPGRPHSNQPQHF. The CDR3 DNA reads as TGTGCCAGCAGCCCTGGGCGTCCGCATAGCAATCAGCCCCAGCATTTT. V gene TRBV21-1 combines with J gene TRBJ1-5; the table names TRBD1, a call not compared with the DNA. TRBV21-1 is termed a pseudogene. This CDR3 spans 16 amino acids.

This clonotype has just a few counts. The genes are TRBV7-2 and TRBJ2-7; D is unclear. Trimming stripped 3 bases from V and 2 bases from J, with 8 bases between. There are 13 residues in the CDR3. Germline loops: CDR1 SGHTA, CDR2 FQGNSA. CDR3: CASSFVPAYEQYF. CDR3 nucleotide sequence: TGTGCCAGCAGCTTTGTCCCTGCCTACGAGCAGTACTTC.

The chain employs TRBV7-9 and TRBJ1-2; D is possibly TRBD1 (6 bases). The V and J ends lost 4 bases and 3 bases respectively, with 15 bases between them. The CDR3 has 15 residues. Germline V gene sequence: CDR1 SEHNR, CDR2 FQNEAQ (reference sequence). This chain's CDR3 is CASSSGEGMDYGYTF. The CDR3 DNA is TGTGCCAGCAGCTCAGGGGAGGGGATGGACTATGGCTACACCTTC.

The table lists this clonotype with a few counts. The genes are TRBV20-1 and TRBJ2-5, with TRBD2 matching 8 bases. V lost 6 bases and J lost 5; bases outside the gene matches: 11. The CDR3 has 14 amino acids. CDR1 and CDR2 (germline): DFQATT, SNEGSKA (reference sequence). The CDR3 loop reads CSAVSRAGVETQYF. As DNA, the CDR3 is TGCAGTGCGGTATCAAGAGCGGGAGTGGAGACCCAGTACTTC.

This chain uses TRBV29-1 with TRBJ2-3; 7 nucleotides line up with TRBD2. Per germline, CDR1 SQVTM and CDR2 ANQGSEA. The CDR3 has 13 amino acids. The V gene end was trimmed by 7 bases and the J gene end by 1 base; junction bases not matched to a gene: 5. CDR3 region: CSGGSGGTDTQYF. The CDR3 coding sequence is TGCAGCGGGGGAAGCGGGGGCACAGATACGCAGTATTTT.